These 3 T cell receptor beta chains were all obtained from the same sample, sequenced in a study of OX40 agonist ivuxolimab in advanced cancers. Here immunoSEQ multiplex PCR was the method, and the copy in TCRdb shows in-frame clones only, minus some. The data contain 65,000 to 90,000 clones, about four fifths of them seen just once; the ten biggest clones take up under 3.5%. Sequenced material: CD4+ or CD8+ T cells sorted from blood, taken in a trial of the OX40 agonist ivuxolimab. These receptors were collected from an adult with an advanced solid tumor such as melanoma, head and neck, liver or kidney cancer.

The chain uses TRBV27 and TRBJ2-5; D remains ambiguous. Trimming pared 4 bases from V and 3 bases from J, leaving 21 bases between. This CDR3 has 17 amino acids. From germline, CDR1 is MNHEY and CDR2 SMNVEV (reference sequence). CDR3 in DNA: TGTGCCAGCAGTTCCCGAACCCCCTTTTCGATTAAAGAGACCCAGTACTTC. It codes for CASSSRTPFSIKETQYF.

The chain has TRBV5-1 and TRBJ1-1, with D possibly being TRBD1 (6 bases). CDR3 length equals 16 residues. With 1 base removed from V and 0 bases from J, the gap between germline ends came to 13 bases. CDR1 is SGHRS, CDR2 YFSETQ, per germline. In nucleotides, the CDR3 is TGCGCCAGCAGCTTGATCCCCGGACAGATGAACACTGAAGCTTTCTTT. This sequence encodes CASSLIPGQMNTEAFF.

The CDR3 loop reads CASSRDGSYEQYV. The CDR3 nucleotides read TGTGCCAGCAGCAGGGACGGCTCCTACGAGCAGTACGTC. The chain has TRBV5-4 and TRBJ2-7; the D gene could be TRBD1 or TRBD2 (5 bases each). Deletions cut 4 bases from V and 0 bases from J, with 8 bases between. Per germline, CDR1 SGHNT and CDR2 YYREEE (reference sequence). The CDR3 loop spans 13 amino acids.